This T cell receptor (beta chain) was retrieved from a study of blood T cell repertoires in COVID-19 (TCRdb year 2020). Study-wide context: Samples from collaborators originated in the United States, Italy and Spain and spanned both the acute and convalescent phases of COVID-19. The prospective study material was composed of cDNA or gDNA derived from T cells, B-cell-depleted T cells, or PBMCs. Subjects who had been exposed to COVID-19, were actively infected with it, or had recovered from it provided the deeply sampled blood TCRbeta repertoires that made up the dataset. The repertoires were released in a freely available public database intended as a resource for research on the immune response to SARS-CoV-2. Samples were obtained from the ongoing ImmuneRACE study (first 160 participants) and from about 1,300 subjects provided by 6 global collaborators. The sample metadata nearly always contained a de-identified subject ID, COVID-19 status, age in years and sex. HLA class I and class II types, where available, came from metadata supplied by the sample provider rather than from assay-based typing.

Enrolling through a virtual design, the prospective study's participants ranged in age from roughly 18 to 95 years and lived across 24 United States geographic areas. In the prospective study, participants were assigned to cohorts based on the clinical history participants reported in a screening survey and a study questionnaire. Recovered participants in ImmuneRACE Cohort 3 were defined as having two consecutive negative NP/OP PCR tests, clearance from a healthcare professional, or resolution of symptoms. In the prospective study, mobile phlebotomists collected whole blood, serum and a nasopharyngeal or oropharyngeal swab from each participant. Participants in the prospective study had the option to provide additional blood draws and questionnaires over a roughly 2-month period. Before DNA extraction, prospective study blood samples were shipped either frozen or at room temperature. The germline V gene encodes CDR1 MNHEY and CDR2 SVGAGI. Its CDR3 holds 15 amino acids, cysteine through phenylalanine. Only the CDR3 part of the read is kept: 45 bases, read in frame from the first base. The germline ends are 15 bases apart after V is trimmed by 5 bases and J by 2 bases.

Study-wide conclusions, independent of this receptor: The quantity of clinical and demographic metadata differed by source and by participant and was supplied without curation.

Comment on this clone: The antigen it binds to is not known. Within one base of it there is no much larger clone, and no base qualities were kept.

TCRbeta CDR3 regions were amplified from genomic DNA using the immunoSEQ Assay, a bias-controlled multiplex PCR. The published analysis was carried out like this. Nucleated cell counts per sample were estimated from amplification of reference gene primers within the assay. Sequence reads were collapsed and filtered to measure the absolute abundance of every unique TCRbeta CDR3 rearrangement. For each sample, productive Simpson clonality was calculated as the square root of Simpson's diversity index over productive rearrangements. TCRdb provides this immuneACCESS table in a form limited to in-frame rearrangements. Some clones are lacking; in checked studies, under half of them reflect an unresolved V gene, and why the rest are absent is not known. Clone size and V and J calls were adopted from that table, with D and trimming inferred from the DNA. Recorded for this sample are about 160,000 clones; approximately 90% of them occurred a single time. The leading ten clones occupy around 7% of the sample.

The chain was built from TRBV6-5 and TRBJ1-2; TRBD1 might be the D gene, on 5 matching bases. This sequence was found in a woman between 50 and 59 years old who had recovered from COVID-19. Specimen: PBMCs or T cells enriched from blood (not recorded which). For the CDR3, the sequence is CASSQRGGKNYGYTF. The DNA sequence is TGTGCCAGCAGTCAGCGGGGGGGTAAAAACTATGGCTACACCTTC.